These 27 T cell receptor beta chains originate from one sample sequenced in a study of blood T cells in healthy people across ages. Using a J-beta primer mix together with a sample-barcoded 5' primer, a second PCR was run for roughly 6 to 12 cycles. TCRdb re-analysed the 5' RACE reads in MiXCR, keeping a single row per CDR3 protein. The table records roughly 720,000 distinct CDR3 sequences, roughly 53% of them present only once. Sequencing input: blood. These receptors were taken from a man at least 80 years old in good health.

This clonotype was found a few times. The J gene is TRBJ2-5, the V gene TRBV14; TRBD2 aligns across 10 bases. J lost 5 bases, V lost 4 bases, and 7 bases had no gene match. This CDR3 is built from 15 residues. From germline, CDR1 is SGHDN and CDR2 FVKESK. The DNA of the CDR3 is TGTGCCAGCAGCCGCATCGGACTAGCGGAGGAGACCCAGTACTTC. Amino acids: CASSRIGLAEETQYF.

The rearrangement uses TRBV27 and TRBJ1-6; no clear D gene. The germline V gene has CDR1 MNHEY and CDR2 SMNVEV (reference sequence). With 6 bases removed from V and 9 bases from J, the gap between germline ends came to 9 bases. This CDR3 is 12 amino acids long. In DNA, the CDR3 is TGTGCCAGCAGGAGAATTGGTTCACCCCTCCACTTT. This codes for CASRRIGSPLHF.

In this sample, this clonotype turned up a few times. The chain uses TRBV3-1 and TRBJ2-5, with D maybe TRBD1 (6 bases). Deletions cut 2 bases from V and 4 bases from J, with 17 bases between. The CDR3 covers 16 residues. Germline-derived CDR1 and CDR2 are LGHDT and YNNKEL (reference sequence). As DNA, the CDR3 is TGTGCCAGCAGCCAACTACAGGGTCCAGGGAGAGAGACCCAGTACTTC. It codes for CASSQLQGPGRETQYF.

The chain's CDR3 is CASTLTSSNEQFF. In DNA, the CDR3 is TGTGCCAGCACCCTTACTAGCTCAAACGAGCAGTTCTTC. The chain links TRBV27 to TRBJ2-7; D is perhaps TRBD2 (6 bases). The J call may be incorrect, as the DNA end agrees better with TRBJ2-1. There are 13 residues in the CDR3. Germline V gene sequence: CDR1 MNHEY, CDR2 SMNVEV (reference sequence).

A few counts support this clonotype. The rearrangement links TRBV12-3 or TRBV12-4 to TRBJ2-1; D gene uncertain. The CDR3 length is 11 residues. Trimming removed 6 bases at V and 8 bases at J, with 8 bases between. CDR3 amino acids: CASSQLDEQFF. CDR3 bases: TGTGCCAGCAGCCAACTGGATGAGCAGTTCTTC.

V is TRBV11-2 and J is TRBJ2-5, with D hard to call. This CDR3 is 16 amino acids long. Between the trimmed V and J ends, which lost 5 bases and 5 bases, there was a span of 21 bases. Per the germline V gene, CDR1 is SGHAT and CDR2 is FQNNGV. DNA for the CDR3: TGTGCCAGCAGCCTCCCCTTTCGAGTTGACGCGGAGACCCAGTACTTC. Encoded protein: CASSLPFRVDAETQYF.

This clonotype showed up just a few times. The genes are TRBV7-9 and TRBJ2-7, with 10 bases lining up with TRBD1. From germline, CDR1 is SEHNR and CDR2 FQNEAQ (reference sequence). CDR3 length: 16 residues. V lost 7 bases to trimming and J lost 2 bases; unmatched junction nucleotides: 11. CDR3 sequence reads: CASTMYRQGATYEQYF. Written as DNA, the CDR3 is TGTGCCAGCACCATGTACCGACAGGGGGCAACCTACGAGCAGTACTTC.

This clonotype was seen a few times. The V gene is TRBV29-1, the J gene TRBJ1-2; 8 bases match TRBD1. The trim removed 3 bases at V and 6 bases at J, leaving 12 bases unmatched. The CDR3 contains 15 residues. Germline V lookup: CDR1 SQVTM, CDR2 ANQGSEA. The CDR3 is CSVDAGTGQGDGYTF. CDR3 DNA: TGCAGCGTTGACGCCGGGACAGGCCAGGGGGATGGCTACACCTTC.

The table lists this clonotype with a few counts. The chain carries TRBV4-2 and TRBJ1-1; possibly TRBD1 for D (6 bases). This CDR3 has 15 residues. Trimming shortened V by 1 base and J by 1 base, and 10 bases separated the two germline ends. The germline gives CDR1 LGHNA, CDR2 YNFKEQ. CDR3 sequence: CASSQGNRENTEAFF. CDR3 DNA: TGTGCCAGCAGCCAAGGGAACAGGGAGAACACTGAAGCTTTCTTT.

This rearrangement joins TRBV7-9 to TRBJ2-3, with D possibly TRBD2 on 6 matching bases. The CDR3 sequence is 16 residues long. The germline V and J ends were trimmed by 4 bases and 0 bases, with 14 bases remaining between them. Germline assignment: CDR1 SEHNR and CDR2 FQNEAQ (reference sequence). CDR3 loop: CASSSGDGYSTDTQYF. The DNA for the CDR3 is TGTGCCAGCAGCTCGGGAGACGGGTATAGCACAGATACGCAGTATTTT.

The chain combines TRBV10-3 with TRBJ1-2, with TRBD1 matching over 9 bases. Unmatched junction bases numbered 10, after V lost 10 bases and J lost 4 bases. This CDR3 is built from 14 residues. From germline, CDR1 is ENHRY and CDR2 SYGVKD. CDR3 sequence: CASGGGQGLYGYTF. DNA of the CDR3: TGTGCCAGTGGTGGGGGACAGGGCCTCTATGGCTACACCTTC.

The rearrangement uses TRBV12-3 or TRBV12-4 and TRBJ2-1; D call uncertain. V lost 5 bases and J 4 bases, leaving 15 bases between the germline ends. The CDR3 loop spans 15 amino acids. The chain's CDR3 is CASSPTGSHYNEQFF. The CDR3 nucleotides are TGTGCCAGCAGTCCGACCGGATCTCATTACAATGAGCAGTTCTTC.

The rearrangement links TRBV25-1 to TRBJ2-2, with D uncertain. The V end was cut by 0 bases, the J end by 7 bases, with 0 bases between. The CDR3 covers 11 residues. CDR1 and CDR2 (germline): MGHDK, SYGVNS. The CDR3 DNA reads as TGTGCCAGCAGTGAATACGGGGAGCTGTTTTTT. Protein: CASSEYGELFF.

V usage is TRBV7-8 and J usage is TRBJ2-5; D is possibly TRBD1 (6 bases). Trimming left V 0 bases short and J 5 bases short, with 16 bases between. Germline V gene lookup returns CDR1 SGHVS and CDR2 FQNEAQ. The CDR3 consists of 16 residues. CDR3 nucleotide sequence: TGTGCCAGCAGCTTAGCGCTAGCAGGGACACGGGAGACCCAGTACTTC. Protein: CASSLALAGTRETQYF.

The table lists this clonotype with a count of one. The chain links TRBV20-1 to TRBJ2-7; D gene uncertain. Trimming removed 6 bases at V and 7 bases at J, with 13 bases between. CDR1 is DFQATT and CDR2 is SNEGSKA in the germline V gene (reference sequence). The CDR3 sequence is 11 residues long. CDR3 residues: CSANQNNEQYF. The CDR3 coding sequence is TGCAGTGCCAACCAAAACAATGAGCAGTACTTC.

J is TRBJ2-7 and V is TRBV6-2 or TRBV6-3, with 10 bases fitting TRBD2. V was pared by 4 bases and J by 4 bases, with 16 bases of the junction left unmatched. CDR3 length: 18 amino acids. CDR1 and CDR2 from the germline V gene are MNHEY and SVGEGT. This CDR3 is CASSSGPSGGAWLYEQYF. CDR3 coding DNA: TGTGCCAGCAGTTCCGGTCCTAGCGGGGGAGCATGGCTGTACGAGCAGTACTTC.

This clonotype occurred a few times. This chain connects TRBV7-2 to TRBJ2-7; 9 bases agree with TRBD2. The CDR3 contains 14 residues. The J segment lost 3 bases and the V segment lost 6 bases, leaving 6 bases of the junction unmatched. Germline values: CDR1 SGHTA, CDR2 FQGNSA. CDR3 amino acids: CASSRGLASYEQYF. CDR3 DNA sequence: TGTGCCAGCAGTCGGGGACTAGCCAGCTACGAGCAGTACTTC.

The gene calls are TRBV27 and TRBJ2-7, with D perhaps TRBD2 (6 bases). Germline CDR1 reads MNHEY; CDR2 reads SMNVEV (reference sequence). Trimming stripped 6 bases from V and 3 bases from J, with 18 bases between. There are 15 residues in the CDR3. The CDR3 region is CASRSLSGNNYEQYF. CDR3 sequence (DNA): TGTGCCAGCAGATCCCTTAGCGGTAATAACTACGAGCAGTACTTC.

This clonotype came up many times. The chain employs TRBV10-2 and TRBJ1-1; D perhaps matches TRBD1 (6 bases). Deletions cut 11 bases from V and 5 bases from J, with 18 bases between. The length of the CDR3 is 13 residues. Germline V gene lookup returns CDR1 WSHSY and CDR2 SAAADI. CDR3 bases: TGCGCCTGTGGTGGGGGGGCAAGAACTGAAGCTTTCTTT. This translates into CACGGGARTEAFF.

This chain links TRBV10-3 with TRBJ1-6, with D perhaps TRBD1 (6 bases). Germline V CDR1 and CDR2: ENHRY, SYGVKD. V lost 6 bases and J 0 bases, leaving 9 bases between the germline ends. This CDR3 is 15 amino acids long. This CDR3 reads CAISGQSSYNSPLHF. CDR3 nucleotides: TGTGCCATCAGCGGACAGAGCTCCTATAATTCACCCCTCCACTTT.

V usage is TRBV7-9 and J usage is TRBJ2-7; 8 bases line up with TRBD2. The J call could be wrong; TRBJ2-4 is a better fit for the DNA end. This CDR3 is 15 amino acids long. Germline-derived CDR1 and CDR2 are SEHNR and FQNEAQ (reference sequence). CDR3 protein: CASRPPGLGSYIQYF. The CDR3 nucleotides are TGTGCCAGCAGGCCGCCGGGACTAGGATCATACATTCAGTACTTC.

The chain recombines TRBV7-9 with TRBJ2-7; 8 nucleotides line up with TRBD1. The ends lost 1 base at V and 6 bases at J; junction bases unmatched: 5. Per germline, CDR1 SEHNR and CDR2 FQNEAQ (reference sequence). The CDR3 has 14 amino acids. For the CDR3, the DNA is TGTGCCAGCAGCTTAGGACAGGGGCTCACCGAGCAGTACTTC. Encoded protein: CASSLGQGLTEQYF.

This sequence joins TRBV10-3 and TRBJ2-1, with 11 bases that match TRBD2. CDR3 length: 15 amino acids. Germline CDR1 ENHRY, CDR2 SYGVKD. The V and J ends lost 2 bases and 9 bases, in that order; junction bases with no gene match: 6. This CDR3 is CAISEPGLAEGEQFF. CDR3 nucleotide sequence: TGTGCCATCAGTGAGCCGGGACTAGCGGAAGGTGAGCAGTTCTTC.

The V call is TRBV13, the J call TRBJ2-4, with TRBD2 as a possible D gene (6 bases). The J call is doubtful: the DNA matches TRBJ2-7 better. Germline loops: CDR1 PRHDT, CDR2 FYEKMQ (reference sequence). CDR3 length: 15 amino acids. The CDR3 loop is CASSSGGAGPYEQYF. The CDR3 DNA reads TGTGCCAGCAGCTCCGGCGGGGCAGGACCCTACGAGCAGTACTTC.

On this clonotype: The junction differs from germline at one of its ends, possibly a read error. The V and J genes are TRBV3-1 and TRBJ2-5, with D possibly matching TRBD2 (6 bases). Matching the DNA end better, TRBJ2-7 makes the J call doubtful. CDR1 LGHDT and CDR2 YNNKEL come from the germline V gene (reference sequence). The CDR3 consists of 15 residues. This CDR3 reads CAGSRSREQPYEQYF. The CDR3 bases are TGTGCCGGCAGCCGGTCCCGGGAGCAGCCATACGAGCAGTACTTC.

The chain combines TRBV6-1 with TRBJ1-1; tentatively, D is TRBD1 (5 bases). The CDR3 totals 19 residues. The germline V gene encodes CDR1 MNHNS and CDR2 SASEGT. V gave up 6 bases and J gave up 1 base, with 27 bases separating them. The CDR3 protein is CASRLSSPGRGGGNTEAFF. CDR3 DNA sequence: TGTGCCAGCAGACTAAGCTCGCCGGGTAGGGGTGGGGGGAACACTGAAGCTTTCTTT.

The chain recombines TRBV7-2 with TRBJ1-2; D not certain. The CDR3 totals 15 residues. Germline CDR1 is SGHTA and CDR2 is FQGNSA. With 1 base removed from V and 0 bases from J, the gap between germline ends came to 9 bases. CDR3: CASSLVGRANYGYTF. The CDR3 nucleotides read TGTGCCAGCAGCTTAGTTGGGCGAGCTAACTATGGCTACACCTTC.